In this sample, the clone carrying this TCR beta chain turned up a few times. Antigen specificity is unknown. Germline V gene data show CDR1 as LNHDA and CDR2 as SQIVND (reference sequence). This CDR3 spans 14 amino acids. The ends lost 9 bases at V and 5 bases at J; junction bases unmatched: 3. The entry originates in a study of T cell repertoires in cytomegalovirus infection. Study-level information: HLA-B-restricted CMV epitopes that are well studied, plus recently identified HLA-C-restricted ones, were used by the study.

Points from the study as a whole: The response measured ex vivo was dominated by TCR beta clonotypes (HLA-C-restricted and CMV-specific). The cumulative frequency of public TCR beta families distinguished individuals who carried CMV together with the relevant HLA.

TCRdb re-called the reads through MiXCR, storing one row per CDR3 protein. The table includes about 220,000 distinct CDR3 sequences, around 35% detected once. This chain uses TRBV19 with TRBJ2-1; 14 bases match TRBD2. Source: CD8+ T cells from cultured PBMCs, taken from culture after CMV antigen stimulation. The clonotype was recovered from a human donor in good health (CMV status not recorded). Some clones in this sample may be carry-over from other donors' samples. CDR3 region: CASQGLAGDNEQFF. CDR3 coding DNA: TGTGCCAGCCAGGGACTAGCGGGGGACAATGAGCAGTTCTTC.